This T cell receptor beta chain was obtained from a study of T cell responses to AZD1222 COVID-19 vaccine. The CDR3 consists of 14 residues. Germline V gene data show CDR1 as SGHNT and CDR2 as YYREEE (reference sequence). V lost 0 bases to trimming and J lost 4 bases, with 7 bases between them. Study observations and caveats: Breadth and depth of Spike-specific TCRs rose after two AZD1222 doses. Donors were chiefly white British, with a greater number of females, and clonal diversity was perhaps underestimated.

A remark on this clone: What it recognizes is unknown.

Profiling relied on immunoSEQ multiplex PCR, and the TCRdb table lists in-frame clones only, not all of them. The table records about 160,000 clones, 94% of them present only once. The source of this sequence is an adult in good health. This sample comprised peripheral blood, obtained on day 0 of AZD1222 vaccination. The chain recombines TRBV5-4 with TRBJ2-2; D gene uncertain. The CDR3 protein is CASSLALSTGELFF. The DNA of the CDR3 is TGTGCCAGCAGCTTGGCCCTATCCACCGGGGAGCTGTTTTTT. Together with reference TRBV5-4 and TRBJ2-2, the CDR3 gives the full variable domain: ETGVTQSPTHLIKTRGQQVTLRCSSQSGHNTVSWYQQALGQGPQFIFQYYREEENGRGNFPPRFSGLQFPNYSSELNVNALELDDSALYLCASSLALSTGELFFGEGSRLTVL.